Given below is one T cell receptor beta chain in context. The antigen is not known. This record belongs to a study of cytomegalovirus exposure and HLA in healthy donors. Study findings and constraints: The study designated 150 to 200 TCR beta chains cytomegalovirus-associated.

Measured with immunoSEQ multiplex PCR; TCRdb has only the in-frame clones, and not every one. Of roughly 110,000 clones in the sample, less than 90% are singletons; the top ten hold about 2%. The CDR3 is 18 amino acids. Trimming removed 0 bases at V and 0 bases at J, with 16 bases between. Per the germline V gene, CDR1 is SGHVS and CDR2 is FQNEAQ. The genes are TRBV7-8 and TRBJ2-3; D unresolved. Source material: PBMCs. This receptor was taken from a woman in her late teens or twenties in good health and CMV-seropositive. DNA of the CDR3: TGTGCCAGCAGCTTAGCCGTATACAGATACCCTAGCACAGATACGCAGTATTTT. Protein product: CASSLAVYRYPSTDTQYF.